This is a list of T cell receptor beta chains from one sample in a study of T cell repertoires in cytomegalovirus infection. These receptors have no identified antigens. Each CDR3 protein is one row after TCRdb ran MiXCR on the reads. The data contain 75,000 to 100,000 distinct CDR3 sequences, about 29% of them singletons. Sequencing was performed on CD8+ T cells from cultured PBMCs, taken from culture after CMV antigen stimulation. These receptors came from a human donor in good health (CMV status not recorded). Some clones in this sample may be carry-over from other donors' samples. Both conserved end residues are part of each CDR3. Fields, in order: CDR3 protein, CDR3 DNA, V gene, D gene, clone size, J gene. A D gene is named only where the DNA matches it firmly. The size entry is marked missing in some rows and otherwise reads once, few, many or a size class.

CDR3 protein: CASSLGQFMNTEAFF
CDR3 DNA: TGTGCCAGCAGTTTAGGGCAGTTCATGAACACTGAAGCTTTCTTT
V gene: TRBV12-3/TRBV12-4
D gene: NA
clone size: NA
J gene: TRBJ1-1

CDR3 protein: CASSTGSGANVLTF
CDR3 DNA: TGTGCCAGTAGTACGGGATCTGGGGCCAACGTCCTGACTTTC
V gene: TRBV19
D gene: NA
clone size: many
J gene: TRBJ2-6

CDR3 protein: CSARVGQANYGYTF
CDR3 DNA: TGCAGTGCTAGAGTGGGACAGGCGAACTATGGCTACACCTTC
V gene: TRBV20-1
D gene: TRBD1
clone size: NA
J gene: TRBJ1-2

CDR3 protein: CASRRNPYNEQFF
CDR3 DNA: TGTGCCAGTAGGAGGAACCCCTACAATGAGCAGTTCTTC
V gene: TRBV19
D gene: NA
clone size: NA
J gene: TRBJ2-1

CDR3 protein: CASSLTGDNQPQHF
CDR3 DNA: TGTGCCAGCAGCTTAACTGGGGATAACCAGCCCCAGCATTTT
V gene: TRBV7-2
D gene: NA
clone size: many
J gene: TRBJ1-5

CDR3 protein: CASSQDVWAEAFF
CDR3 DNA: TGCGCCAGCAGCCAAGATGTGTGGGCTGAAGCTTTCTTT
V gene: TRBV4-1
D gene: NA
clone size: NA
J gene: TRBJ1-1

CDR3 protein: CASSQVYNSPLHF
CDR3 DNA: TGTGCCAGCTCCCAGGTTTATAATTCACCCCTCCACTTT
V gene: TRBV18
D gene: NA
clone size: few
J gene: TRBJ1-6

CDR3 protein: CATSTMGGSNQPQHF
CDR3 DNA: TGTGCCACCAGCACTATGGGCGGTAGCAATCAGCCCCAGCATTTT
V gene: TRBV15
D gene: NA
clone size: many
J gene: TRBJ1-5

CDR3 protein: CASSLAWTGAQETQYF
CDR3 DNA: TGTGCCAGCAGCCTTGCCTGGACAGGAGCGCAAGAGACCCAGTACTTC
V gene: TRBV12-3/TRBV12-4
D gene: TRBD1
clone size: NA
J gene: TRBJ2-5

CDR3 protein: CASSIIGTGPNEQFF
CDR3 DNA: TGTGCCAGTAGTATCATCGGGACAGGTCCCAATGAGCAGTTCTTC
V gene: TRBV19
D gene: TRBD1
clone size: NA
J gene: TRBJ2-1

CDR3 protein: CASSPTGDWNTGELFF
CDR3 DNA: TGTGCCAGCAGCCCCACAGGGGACTGGAACACCGGGGAGCTGTTTTTT
V gene: TRBV3-1
D gene: NA
clone size: NA
J gene: TRBJ2-2

CDR3 protein: CASSDWRQGTDNEQFF
CDR3 DNA: TGTGCCAGCAGTGATTGGCGGCAGGGGACGGACAATGAGCAGTTCTTC
V gene: TRBV2
D gene: NA
clone size: few
J gene: TRBJ2-1

CDR3 protein: CASSISGGAYNEQFF
CDR3 DNA: TGTGCCAGCAGCATCAGCGGGGGCGCCTACAATGAGCAGTTCTTC
V gene: TRBV11-2
D gene: TRBD2
clone size: NA
J gene: TRBJ2-1

CDR3 protein: CASSGTSNYEQYF
CDR3 DNA: TGTGCCAGCAGCGGGACTTCGAACTACGAGCAGTACTTC
V gene: TRBV7-6
D gene: NA
clone size: many
J gene: TRBJ2-7

CDR3 protein: CASSLVTASYEQYF
CDR3 DNA: TGTGCCAGCAGCTTAGTTACAGCTTCGTACGAGCAGTACTTC
V gene: TRBV7-8
D gene: NA
clone size: NA
J gene: TRBJ2-7

CDR3 protein: CASSQGGGYQPQHF
CDR3 DNA: TGTGCCAGCAGCCAAGGGGGCGGTTATCAGCCCCAGCATTTT
V gene: TRBV7-9
D gene: TRBD1
clone size: NA
J gene: TRBJ1-5

CDR3 protein: CASSEHLGVGHF
CDR3 DNA: TGTGCCAGCAGTGAGCACCTGGGTGTAGGGCATTTT
V gene: TRBV6-1
D gene: NA
clone size: NA
J gene: TRBJ1-5

CDR3 protein: CASSISAASSYNEQFF
CDR3 DNA: TGTGCCAGTAGTATTTCGGCCGCGAGCTCCTACAATGAGCAGTTCTTC
V gene: TRBV19
D gene: NA
clone size: NA
J gene: TRBJ2-1

CDR3 protein: CASSPQLYNTEAFF
CDR3 DNA: TGCGCCAGCAGCCCCCAGCTTTACAACACTGAAGCTTTCTTT
V gene: TRBV4-1
D gene: NA
clone size: NA
J gene: TRBJ1-1

CDR3 protein: CASSQAVRGANYGYTF
CDR3 DNA: TGTGCCAGCAGCCAGGCTGTGAGGGGAGCTAACTATGGCTACACCTTC
V gene: TRBV3-1
D gene: NA
clone size: NA
J gene: TRBJ1-2

CDR3 protein: CASSLLRTDYEQYF
CDR3 DNA: TGTGCCAGCAGTTTATTACGGACAGACTACGAGCAGTACTTC
V gene: TRBV28
D gene: NA
clone size: NA
J gene: TRBJ2-7

CDR3 protein: CASSHLAGDSYEQYF
CDR3 DNA: TGTGCCAGCAGCCACTTGGCAGGAGACTCCTACGAGCAGTACTTC
V gene: TRBV3-1
D gene: NA
clone size: NA
J gene: TRBJ2-7

CDR3 protein: CASSFQLGGRDTQYF
CDR3 DNA: TGTGCCAGCAGTTTCCAACTGGGGGGCCGTGATACGCAGTATTTT
V gene: TRBV28
D gene: NA
clone size: many
J gene: TRBJ2-3

CDR3 protein: CASSSTRTGTSGANVLTF
CDR3 DNA: TGTGCCAGCAGTTCAACCCGGACGGGGACCTCTGGGGCCAACGTCCTGACTTTC
V gene: TRBV27
D gene: NA
clone size: NA
J gene: TRBJ2-6

CDR3 protein: CASSPRSSGEVGQFF
CDR3 DNA: TGTGCCAGCAGCCCCCGCTCTAGCGGGGAAGTAGGGCAGTTCTTC
V gene: TRBV7-9
D gene: TRBD2
clone size: few
J gene: TRBJ2-1

CDR3 protein: CASRFQMNTEAFF
CDR3 DNA: TGTGCCAGTAGGTTCCAGATGAACACTGAAGCTTTCTTT
V gene: TRBV19
D gene: NA
clone size: many
J gene: TRBJ1-1

CDR3 protein: CASSSDRISSPLHF
CDR3 DNA: TGTGCCAGCAGCTCGGACAGGATCAGCTCACCCCTCCACTTT
V gene: TRBV7-2
D gene: TRBD1
clone size: many
J gene: TRBJ1-6

CDR3 protein: CASSRPGQGGYEQYF
CDR3 DNA: TGTGCCAGCAGTCGTCCGGGACAGGGGGGCTACGAGCAGTACTTC
V gene: TRBV28
D gene: TRBD1
clone size: NA
J gene: TRBJ2-7

CDR3 protein: CASSLDRGLRETQYF
CDR3 DNA: TGTGCCAGCAGTTTAGACAGGGGGTTACGGGAGACCCAGTACTTC
V gene: TRBV27
D gene: TRBD1
clone size: few
J gene: TRBJ2-5

CDR3 protein: CASSQEANRDYGYTF
CDR3 DNA: TGTGCCAGCAGCCAAGAAGCCAACAGGGACTATGGCTACACCTTC
V gene: TRBV4-2
D gene: NA
clone size: few
J gene: TRBJ1-2

CDR3 protein: CSARGSAVAENIQYF
CDR3 DNA: TGCAGTGCTAGGGGATCGGCGGTTGCCGAAAACATTCAGTACTTC
V gene: TRBV20-1
D gene: NA
clone size: NA
J gene: TRBJ2-4

CDR3 protein: CASSSPSSYNEQFF
CDR3 DNA: TGTGCCAGCAGTTCCCCCAGCTCCTACAATGAGCAGTTCTTC
V gene: TRBV12-3/TRBV12-4
D gene: NA
clone size: NA
J gene: TRBJ2-1

CDR3 protein: CSAAGGGNTEAFF
CDR3 DNA: TGCAGCGCTGCGGGTGGGGGAAACACTGAAGCTTTCTTT
V gene: TRBV29-1
D gene: NA
clone size: NA
J gene: TRBJ1-1

CDR3 protein: CASSMFLAGANTEAFF
CDR3 DNA: TGTGCCAGCAGTATGTTTCTTGCGGGGGCGAACACTGAAGCTTTCTTT
V gene: TRBV5-5
D gene: NA
clone size: NA
J gene: TRBJ1-1

CDR3 protein: CASSLRDSSYEQYF
CDR3 DNA: TGTGCCAGCAGCCTAAGGGACAGTTCCTACGAGCAGTACTTC
V gene: TRBV7-2
D gene: TRBD1
clone size: few
J gene: TRBJ2-7

CDR3 protein: CASTLLGSDIQETQYF
CDR3 DNA: TGTGCCAGCACTCTCCTGGGGTCGGACATTCAAGAGACCCAGTACTTC
V gene: TRBV7-9
D gene: NA
clone size: many
J gene: TRBJ2-5

CDR3 protein: CASSYSRIPRRNTEAFF
CDR3 DNA: TGTGCCAGCAGTTACTCGAGAATTCCCCGAAGGAACACTGAAGCTTTCTTT
V gene: TRBV6-2/TRBV6-3
D gene: NA
clone size: few
J gene: TRBJ1-1

CDR3 protein: CASGLVRGSAEAFF
CDR3 DNA: TGTGCTAGTGGTTTGGTACGGGGGTCCGCTGAAGCTTTCTTT
V gene: TRBV12-5
D gene: NA
clone size: few
J gene: TRBJ1-1

CDR3 protein: CASSLSPAHEQYF
CDR3 DNA: TGTGCCAGCAGCCTCTCTCCCGCCCACGAGCAGTACTTC
V gene: TRBV6-6
D gene: NA
clone size: few
J gene: TRBJ2-7

CDR3 protein: CASSYRDYPTDTQYF
CDR3 DNA: TGTGCCAGCAGTTACCGGGACTACCCCACAGATACGCAGTATTTT
V gene: TRBV7-6
D gene: TRBD2
clone size: NA
J gene: TRBJ2-3

CDR3 protein: CASSLFGGGKFF
CDR3 DNA: TGTGCCAGCAGTTTATTCGGAGGGGGAAAGTTCTTC
V gene: TRBV27
D gene: NA
clone size: NA
J gene: TRBJ2-1

CDR3 protein: CASSPVGNEAFF
CDR3 DNA: TGTGCCAGTAGTCCCGTGGGAAATGAAGCTTTCTTT
V gene: TRBV19
D gene: NA
clone size: once
J gene: TRBJ1-1

CDR3 protein: CASSFTGLRNGYTF
CDR3 DNA: TGTGCCAGCAGTTTTACAGGGCTAAGAAATGGCTACACCTTC
V gene: TRBV28
D gene: NA
clone size: NA
J gene: TRBJ1-2

CDR3 protein: CASSLRPGQGPFMNTEAFF
CDR3 DNA: TGTGCCAGTAGTCTCAGACCGGGACAGGGCCCCTTTATGAACACTGAAGCTTTCTTT
V gene: TRBV19
D gene: TRBD1
clone size: NA
J gene: TRBJ1-1

CDR3 protein: CASSLTPDSSYEQYF
CDR3 DNA: TGTGCCAGCAGCCTCACCCCGGACAGCTCCTACGAGCAGTACTTC
V gene: TRBV6-1
D gene: NA
clone size: NA
J gene: TRBJ2-7

CDR3 protein: CASSRGQVYGYTF
CDR3 DNA: TGTGCCAGCAGCCGCGGACAGGTCTATGGCTACACCTTC
V gene: TRBV7-2
D gene: TRBD1
clone size: many
J gene: TRBJ1-2

CDR3 protein: CASSLVWYEQYF
CDR3 DNA: TGTGCCAGCAGCTTAGTTTGGTACGAGCAGTACTTC
V gene: TRBV7-2
D gene: NA
clone size: few
J gene: TRBJ2-7

CDR3 protein: CASSPDRGAGNTIYF
CDR3 DNA: TGTGCCAGCAGTCCTGACAGAGGAGCTGGAAACACCATATATTTT
V gene: TRBV28
D gene: NA
clone size: many
J gene: TRBJ1-3

CDR3 protein: CASSSRGRSYGYTF
CDR3 DNA: TGTGCCAGCAGCTCCAGAGGCCGCTCCTATGGCTACACCTTC
V gene: TRBV7-8
D gene: NA
clone size: many
J gene: TRBJ1-2

CDR3 protein: CASSPPSGQKNIQYF
CDR3 DNA: TGTGCCAGCAGTCCCCCCTCGGGACAGAAAAACATTCAGTACTTC
V gene: TRBV27
D gene: TRBD1
clone size: NA
J gene: TRBJ2-4

CDR3 protein: CSVGPGNEQFF
CDR3 DNA: TGCAGCGTTGGCCCTGGGAATGAGCAGTTCTTC
V gene: TRBV29-1
D gene: NA
clone size: few
J gene: TRBJ2-1

CDR3 protein: CASSLTPVSLKNIQYF
CDR3 DNA: TGTGCCAGCAGTCTAACCCCAGTGAGCCTCAAAAACATTCAGTACTTC
V gene: TRBV27
D gene: NA
clone size: NA
J gene: TRBJ2-4